This T cell receptor (beta chain) stems from a study of blood T cell repertoires in COVID-19. At the level of the study: The United States, Italy and Spain provided the acute and convalescent COVID-19 samples. T cells, B-cell-depleted T cells, or PBMCs supplied cDNA or gDNA.

The CDR3 runs 13 residues. The V and J ends lost 3 bases and 0 bases respectively, with 4 bases between them. Germline V gives CDR1 KGHSH, CDR2 LQKENI. The protocol was immunoSEQ multiplex PCR, while the TCRdb copy is restricted to in-frame clones and leaves out a portion. The sample has around 310,000 clones; about nine tenths are singletons. Participants reported their clinical history, and cohort assignment relied on those reports. In Cohort 3, a recovered donor had either two negative PCRs, clearance, or symptom resolution. The sample comprised PBMCs or T cells enriched from blood (not recorded which). The V gene is TRBV18, the J gene TRBJ2-3; no firm D call. The TCR was taken from a woman in her thirties or forties who had recovered from COVID-19. This chain's CDR3 is CASSPPSTDTQYF. The CDR3 region has the DNA TGTGCCAGCTCACCCCCTAGCACAGATACGCAGTATTTT.